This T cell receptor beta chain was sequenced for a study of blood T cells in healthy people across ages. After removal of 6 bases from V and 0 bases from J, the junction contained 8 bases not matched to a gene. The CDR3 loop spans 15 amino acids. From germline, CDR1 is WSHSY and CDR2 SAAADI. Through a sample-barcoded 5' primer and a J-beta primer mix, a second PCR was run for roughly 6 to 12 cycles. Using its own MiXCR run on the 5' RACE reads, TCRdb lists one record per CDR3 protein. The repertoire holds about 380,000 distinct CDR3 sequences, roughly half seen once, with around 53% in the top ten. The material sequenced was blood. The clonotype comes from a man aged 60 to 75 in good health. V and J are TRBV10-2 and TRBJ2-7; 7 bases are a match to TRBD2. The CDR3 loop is CASRVAASGSYEQYF. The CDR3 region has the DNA TGCGCCAGCAGGGTGGCGGCTAGCGGCTCCTACGAGCAGTACTTC.